Below, one TCR beta chain is given with its context. What it binds is unknown. One end of the junction varies from germline; a read error may be responsible. Treatment indicated: roughly 18 received Ad26.COV2.S at low or high dose, single or two shots; five or six received placebo; per-sample allocation not given. On day 63 after the first injection, vaccine and placebo recipients gave samples. The method was immunoSEQ multiplex PCR; TCRdb's version includes in-frame clones alone and lacks a portion of them. The sample carries about 680,000 clones, around 92% recorded once. CDR1 and CDR2 from the germline V gene are SGHTA and FQGNSA. CDR3 length: 15 amino acids. The sample is drawn from a study of Ad26.COV2.S vaccination and SARS-CoV-2 variants. At the level of the study: Ad26.COV2.S, an intramuscular injection, was given once or twice 56 days apart. Whole-study results and caveats: Placebo recipients and vaccine recipients were similar in non-spike TCR breadth. Quantification of TCR breadth and depth may have yielded underestimates of total T cell responses. Placebo recipients had lower spike-specific TCR breadth than vaccine recipients.

The specimen was peripheral blood, collected in a trial of Ad26.COV2.S vaccine versus placebo. The TCR was taken from a person between 18 and 60 years old who received the Ad26.COV2.S COVID-19 vaccine or a placebo. This chain uses TRBV7-2 with TRBJ2-7; D perhaps matches TRBD1 (6 bases). CDR3 amino acids: CASNLAPGTHYEQYF. Here the CDR3 DNA reads TGTGCCAGCAACTTAGCCCCCGGGACACATTACGAGCAGTACTTC.